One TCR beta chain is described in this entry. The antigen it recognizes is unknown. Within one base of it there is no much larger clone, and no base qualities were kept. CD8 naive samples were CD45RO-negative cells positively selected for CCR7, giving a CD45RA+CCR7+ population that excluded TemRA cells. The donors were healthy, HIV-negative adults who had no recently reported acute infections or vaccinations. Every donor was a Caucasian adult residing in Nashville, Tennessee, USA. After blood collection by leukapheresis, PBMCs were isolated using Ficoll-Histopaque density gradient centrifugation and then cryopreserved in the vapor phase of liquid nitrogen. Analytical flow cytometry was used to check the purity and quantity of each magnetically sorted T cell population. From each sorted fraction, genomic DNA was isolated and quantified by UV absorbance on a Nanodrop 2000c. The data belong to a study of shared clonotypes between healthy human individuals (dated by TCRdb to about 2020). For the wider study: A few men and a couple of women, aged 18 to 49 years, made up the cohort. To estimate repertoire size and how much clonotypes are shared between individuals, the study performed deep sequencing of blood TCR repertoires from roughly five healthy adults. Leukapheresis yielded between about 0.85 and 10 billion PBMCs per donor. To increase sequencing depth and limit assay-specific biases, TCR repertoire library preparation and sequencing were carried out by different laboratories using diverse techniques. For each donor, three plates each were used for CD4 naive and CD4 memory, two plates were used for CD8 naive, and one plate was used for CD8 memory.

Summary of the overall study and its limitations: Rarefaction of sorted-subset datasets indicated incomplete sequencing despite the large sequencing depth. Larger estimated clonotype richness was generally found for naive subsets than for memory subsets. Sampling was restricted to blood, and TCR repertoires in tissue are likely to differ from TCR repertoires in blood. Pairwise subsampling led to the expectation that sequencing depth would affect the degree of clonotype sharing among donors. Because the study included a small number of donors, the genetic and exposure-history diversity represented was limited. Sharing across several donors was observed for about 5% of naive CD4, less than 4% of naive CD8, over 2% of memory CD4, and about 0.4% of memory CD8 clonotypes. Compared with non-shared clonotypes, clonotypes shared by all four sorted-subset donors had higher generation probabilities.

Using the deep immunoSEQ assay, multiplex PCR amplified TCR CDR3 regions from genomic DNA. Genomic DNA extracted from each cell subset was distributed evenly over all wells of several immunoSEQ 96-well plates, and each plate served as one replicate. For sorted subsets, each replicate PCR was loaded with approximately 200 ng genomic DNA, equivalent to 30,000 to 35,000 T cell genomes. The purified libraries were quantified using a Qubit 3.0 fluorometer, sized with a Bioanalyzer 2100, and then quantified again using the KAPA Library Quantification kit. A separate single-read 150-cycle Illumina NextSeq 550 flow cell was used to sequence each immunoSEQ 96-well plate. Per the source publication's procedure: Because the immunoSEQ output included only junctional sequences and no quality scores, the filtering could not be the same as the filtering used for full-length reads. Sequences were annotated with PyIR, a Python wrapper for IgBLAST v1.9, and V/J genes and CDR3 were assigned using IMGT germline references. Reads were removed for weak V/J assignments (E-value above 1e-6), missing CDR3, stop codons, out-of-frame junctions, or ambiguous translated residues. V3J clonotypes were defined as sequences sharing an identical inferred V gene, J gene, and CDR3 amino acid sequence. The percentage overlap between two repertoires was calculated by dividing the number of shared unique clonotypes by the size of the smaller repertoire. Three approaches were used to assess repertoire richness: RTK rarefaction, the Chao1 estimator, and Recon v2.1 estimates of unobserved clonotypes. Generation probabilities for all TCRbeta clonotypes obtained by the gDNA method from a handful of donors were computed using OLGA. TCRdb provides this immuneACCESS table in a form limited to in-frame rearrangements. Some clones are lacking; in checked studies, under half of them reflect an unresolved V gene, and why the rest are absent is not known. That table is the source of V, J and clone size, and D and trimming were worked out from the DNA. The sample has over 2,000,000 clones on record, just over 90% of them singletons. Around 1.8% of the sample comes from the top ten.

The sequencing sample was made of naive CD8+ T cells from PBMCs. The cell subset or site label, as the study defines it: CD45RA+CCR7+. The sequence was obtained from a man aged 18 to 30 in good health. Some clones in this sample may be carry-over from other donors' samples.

CDR3 region: CASRRQGPAEAFF. The bases read TGTGCCAGTAGGAGACAGGGCCCCGCTGAAGCTTTCTTT. The chain employs TRBV19 and TRBJ1-1, and 7 junctional nucleotides match TRBD1. V trim: 6 bases; J trim: 6 bases; unmatched bases: 7. From the cysteine up to the phenylalanine, the CDR3 has a length of 13 residues. Only the CDR3 DNA stays, 39 bases, in frame from base 1. CDR1 and CDR2, looked up from the germline V gene (reference sequence), are LNHDA and SQIVND.